These 26 T cell receptor beta chains came from one sample sequenced in a study of T-cell reconstitution after alpha-beta-depleted transplantation in children. TCRbeta library preparation incorporated unique molecular identifiers. One entry per CDR3 protein results from TCRdb running MiXCR on the PCR reads. The sample has around 670,000 distinct CDR3 sequences; about an eighth are singletons. The starting material was PBMCs, obtained before TCRalphabeta/CD19-depleted stem cell transplant. These receptors were collected from a girl aged 2 to 9 with congenital amegakaryocytic thrombocytopenia, due to receive a stem cell transplant.

This clonotype was observed a handful of times. The rearrangement joins TRBV20-1 to TRBJ2-3; D gene unclear. Trimming cost V 6 bases and J 6 bases, with 22 bases left between them. There are 15 residues in the CDR3. Germline V gene lookup returns CDR1 DFQATT and CDR2 SNEGSKA (reference sequence). The CDR3 loop is CSALAPHRSADTQYF. CDR3 DNA: TGCAGTGCCCTCGCGCCCCACCGGTCGGCGGATACGCAGTATTTT.

This rearrangement joins TRBV6-1 to TRBJ2-2; TRBD2 matches 7 bases. CDR1 MNHNS and CDR2 SASEGT come from the germline V gene. Trimming took 7 bases from V and 7 from J; bases not matched to a gene: 12. The CDR3 extends over 15 amino acids. CDR3 bases: TGTGCCAGCATCCCCGGGGCTAGCGGCCACGGGGAGCTGTTTTTT. This gives the protein CASIPGASGHGELFF.

This clonotype was seen ten or more times. J is TRBJ2-1 and V is TRBV29-1, with 8 bases identical to TRBD2. V lost 7 bases, J lost 4 bases, and 9 bases stayed unmatched. The germline CDR1 and CDR2 sequences are SQVTM and ANQGSEA. This CDR3 is built from 14 residues. DNA of the CDR3: TGCAGCGCCGCCCTAGCGGGCCTTTACAATGAGCAGTTCTTC. The encoded protein is CSAALAGLYNEQFF.

This clonotype was seen many times. The chain couples TRBV11-1 to TRBJ2-1, with TRBD2 identical over 8 bases. Losses at the gene ends were 5 bases for V and 5 bases for J; bases not matched to a gene: 11. CDR1 SGHAT and CDR2 FQDESV come from the germline V gene (reference sequence). The CDR3 spans 16 residues. The chain's CDR3 is CASSSPFAGGNNEQFF. Written as DNA, the CDR3 is TGTGCCAGCAGCAGCCCCTTCGCGGGAGGCAACAATGAGCAGTTCTTC.

In its sample, this clonotype was seen a few times. The chain couples TRBV7-8 to TRBJ2-5, with D maybe TRBD1 (6 bases). This CDR3 is built from 16 residues. Trimming took off 6 bases at V and 1 base at J, with 18 bases between the two ends. Per germline, CDR1 SGHVS and CDR2 FQNEAQ. CDR3 amino acids: CASSPTLGQSQETQYF. CDR3 bases: TGTGCCAGCAGTCCTACCCTAGGACAGAGCCAAGAGACCCAGTACTTC.

The rearrangement uses TRBV5-1 and TRBJ1-2, with 9 bases fitting TRBD1. The CDR3 has 15 residues. Germline CDR1 SGHRS, CDR2 YFSETQ. The V gene end was trimmed by 2 bases and the J gene end by 3 bases; junction bases not matched to a gene: 5. The CDR3 DNA reads TGCGCCAGCAGCTTTCGACAGGGGGGAGACTATGGCTACACCTTC. This encodes CASSFRQGGDYGYTF.

Ten or more counts support this clonotype. V and J are TRBV5-1 and TRBJ2-1; D is possibly TRBD2 (6 bases). The CDR3 runs to 15 residues. V shed 0 bases and J shed 4 bases, with 11 bases lying between them. Germline V gene sequence: CDR1 SGHRS, CDR2 YFSETQ. CDR3 in amino acids: CASSLGLVSYNEQFF. CDR3 bases: TGCGCCAGCAGCTTGGGACTAGTATCTTACAATGAGCAGTTCTTC.

The chain employs TRBV11-2 and TRBJ2-5; no firm D call. The germline V gene has CDR1 SGHAT and CDR2 FQNNGV. The CDR3 consists of 11 residues. The germline V and J ends were trimmed by 7 bases and 4 bases, with 7 bases remaining between them. The CDR3 sequence is CASTKGETQYF. For the CDR3, the DNA is TGTGCCAGCACCAAGGGAGAGACCCAGTACTTC. Drawing the rest from reference TRBV11-2 and TRBJ2-5, the complete variable domain is EAGVAQSPRYKIIEKRQSVAFWCNPISGHATLYWYQQILGQGPKLLIQFQNNGVVDDSQLPKDRFSAERLKGVDSTLKIQPAKLEDSAVYLCASTKGETQYFGPGTRLLVL.

This clonotype was observed at least ten times. The chain has TRBV20-1 and TRBJ2-1; unclear D gene. V dropped 4 bases and J dropped 6 bases, with 4 bases sitting between them. Germline V gives CDR1 DFQATT, CDR2 SNEGSKA (reference sequence). The CDR3 spans 10 residues. CDR3 loop: CSANRNEQFF. The CDR3 DNA reads as TGCAGTGCTAATCGCAATGAGCAGTTCTTC.

The chain employs TRBV20-1 and TRBJ1-1, with D maybe TRBD1 (5 bases). CDR1 DFQATT and CDR2 SNEGSKA come from the germline V gene (reference sequence). V lost 1 base, J lost 0 bases, and 9 bases lay in between. There are 14 residues in the CDR3. DNA for the CDR3: TGCAGTGCTAGAGCTCAGGGTCTGAACACTGAAGCTTTCTTT. Amino acid sequence: CSARAQGLNTEAFF.

Many counts were recorded for this clonotype. V usage is TRBV5-1 and J usage is TRBJ1-2, with D possibly being TRBD1 (5 bases). The CDR3 runs to 13 residues. Germline V gene lookup returns CDR1 SGHRS and CDR2 YFSETQ. V gave up 0 bases and J gave up 4 bases, with 7 bases separating them. The CDR3 sequence: CASSLEGPYGYTF. DNA of the CDR3: TGCGCCAGCAGCTTGGAGGGGCCCTATGGCTACACCTTC. Combining the CDR3 with reference TRBV5-1 and TRBJ1-2 gives the whole variable domain KAGVTQTPRYLIKTRGQQVTLSCSPISGHRSVSWYQQTPGQGLQFLFEYFSETQRNKGNFPGRFSGRQFSNSRSEMNVSTLELGDSALYLCASSLEGPYGYTFGSGTRLTVV.

The rearrangement joins TRBV11-2 to TRBJ2-2, with TRBD2 matching over 7 bases. Germline V gene lookup returns CDR1 SGHAT and CDR2 FQNNGV. The CDR3 runs to 15 residues. V dropped 3 bases and J dropped 5; count of bases not matched to a gene: 6. The CDR3 spells CASSFQRDLTGELFF. CDR3 coding DNA: TGTGCCAGCAGCTTCCAGCGGGACCTAACCGGGGAGCTGTTTTTT.

This clonotype was recorded many times. The V call is TRBV29-1, the J call TRBJ2-1; D perhaps matches TRBD2 (5 bases). This CDR3 comprises 14 residues. The V end was cut by 6 bases, the J end by 9 bases, with 21 bases between. The germline V gene has CDR1 SQVTM and CDR2 ANQGSEA. This CDR3 reads CSVVTRVEGSEQFF. The CDR3 bases are TGCAGCGTCGTTACGAGGGTAGAAGGGAGTGAGCAGTTCTTC.

This clonotype was recorded at least ten times. The rearrangement uses TRBV7-2 and TRBJ2-1; D gene unclear. Germline CDR1 and CDR2: SGHTA and FQGNSA. The V end was cut by 7 bases, the J end by 0 bases, with 13 bases between. This CDR3 contains 15 residues. The CDR3 is CASTLSVSSYNEQFF. CDR3 coding DNA: TGTGCCAGCACCTTGAGCGTAAGCTCCTACAATGAGCAGTTCTTC.

This clonotype was recorded many times. The J gene is TRBJ2-1, the V gene TRBV7-3, with TRBD2 matching 7 bases. In germline, CDR1 is SGHTA, CDR2 FQGTGA. CDR3 size: 16 residues. Trimming took 6 bases from V and 10 from J; bases not matched to a gene: 18. The CDR3 loop reads CASSINGLVSKREQFF. CDR3 bases: TGTGCCAGCAGTATAAATGGACTAGTGAGCAAGCGGGAGCAGTTCTTC.

This clonotype has at least ten counts. The CDR3 here is CASSVGTGSGDTQYF. The CDR3 nucleotides are TGTGCCAGCAGCGTAGGTACCGGGAGTGGTGATACGCAGTATTTT. This sequence joins TRBV9 and TRBJ2-3; tentative D call: TRBD2 (6 bases). The germline V gene encodes CDR1 SGDLS and CDR2 YYNGEE. V was shortened by 0 bases and J by 6 bases, with 14 bases between the two germline ends. The CDR3 loop spans 15 amino acids.

Ten or more counts support this clonotype. The rearrangement uses TRBV30 and TRBJ2-3; TRBD2 matches at 9 bases. Germline V gene data show CDR1 as GTSNPN and CDR2 as SVGIG (reference sequence). This CDR3 has 15 amino acids. Germline trimming cut 5 bases from V and 5 bases from J; bases unmatched to any gene: 11. Here the CDR3 DNA reads TGTGCCTGGGCGCGCGTAGCGGGAGCGGGAGATACGCAGTATTTT. Its protein product is CAWARVAGAGDTQYF.

The gene calls are TRBV5-1 and TRBJ2-7, with no clear D. This CDR3 is 16 amino acids long. V lost 0 bases, J lost 0 bases, and 13 bases lay in between. The germline gives CDR1 SGHRS, CDR2 YFSETQ. Here the CDR3 DNA reads TGCGCCAGCAGCTTGGCGGTTGCAGGCGTCTCCTACGAGCAGTACTTC. The encoded protein is CASSLAVAGVSYEQYF.

The chain is built from TRBV9 and TRBJ1-2; D is ambiguous. The CDR3 contains 11 residues. The V gene lost 5 bases and the J gene lost 7 bases, with 9 bases spanning the gap. Per germline, CDR1 SGDLS and CDR2 YYNGEE. CDR3 protein: CASRGIFGYTF. For the CDR3, the DNA is TGTGCCAGCAGGGGAATATTTGGCTACACCTTC.

The chain employs TRBV2 and TRBJ2-2, with TRBD2 matching 8 bases. This CDR3 has 16 residues. J gave up 0 bases and V 5 bases, and 5 bases lay outside the gene matches. CDR1 and CDR2 (germline): SNHLY, FYNNEI. As DNA, the CDR3 is TGTGCCAGCAGTAGGACTAGCTTATCGAACACCGGGGAGCTGTTTTTT. As protein: CASSRTSLSNTGELFF.

As concerns this clonotype: A much larger clone differs by one base, so this may be a read error. The chain couples TRBV29-1 to TRBJ2-3; D is perhaps TRBD1 or TRBD2 (5 bases each). Per the germline V gene, CDR1 is SQVTM and CDR2 is ANQGSEA. The CDR3 length is 11 residues. CDR3 sequence: CSVRLGDMQYF. In nucleotides, the CDR3 is TGCAGCGTGAGGCTGGGGGATATGCAGTATTTT.

There are many counts of this clonotype. V is TRBV20-1 and J is TRBJ2-1; 10 nucleotides match TRBD2. Unmatched junction bases numbered 7, after V lost 2 bases and J lost 3 bases. The CDR3 totals 16 residues. Germline CDR1 DFQATT, CDR2 SNEGSKA (reference sequence). CDR3 sequence: CSARSLTSGNYNEQFF. The DNA of the CDR3 is TGCAGTGCTAGATCACTTACTAGCGGGAACTACAATGAGCAGTTCTTC.

This clonotype was observed at least ten times. The chain joins TRBV12-3 or TRBV12-4 to TRBJ2-1; no clear D gene. The CDR3 covers 14 residues. Trimming took off 1 base at V and 7 bases at J, with 11 bases between the two ends. CDR3 coding DNA: TGTGCCAGCAGTTTAGTCCTCGTAGGGAATGAGCAGTTCTTC. This codes for CASSLVLVGNEQFF.

This clonotype was counted ten times or more. This chain uses TRBV20-1 with TRBJ2-5, with 11 bases aligning to TRBD2. Losses at the gene ends were 5 bases for V and 4 bases for J; bases not matched to a gene: 6. The CDR3 contains 14 residues. Germline CDR1 is DFQATT and CDR2 is SNEGSKA (reference sequence). This chain's CDR3 is CSAGLAGGGETQYF. In DNA, the CDR3 is TGCAGTGCTGGTCTAGCGGGAGGAGGAGAGACCCAGTACTTC.

This chain links TRBV12-3 or TRBV12-4 with TRBJ2-2; 7 bases are shared with TRBD1. This CDR3 has 14 amino acids. After removal of 4 bases from V and 7 bases from J, the junction contained 6 bases not matched to a gene. The CDR3 sequence: CASSSTYRGGELFF. The CDR3 DNA follows: TGTGCCAGCAGTTCAACATACAGGGGCGGGGAGCTGTTTTTT.

In its sample, this clonotype was seen many times. The rearrangement joins TRBV20-1 to TRBJ2-3; TRBD1 matches at 9 bases. Trimming took 3 bases from V and 4 from J; bases not matched to a gene: 14. The CDR3 sequence is 17 residues long. Germline loops: CDR1 DFQATT, CDR2 SNEGSKA (reference sequence). The CDR3 protein is CSARPNTRDRAPDTQYF. Here the CDR3 DNA reads TGCAGTGCTAGGCCCAACACCCGGGACAGGGCCCCAGATACGCAGTATTTT.